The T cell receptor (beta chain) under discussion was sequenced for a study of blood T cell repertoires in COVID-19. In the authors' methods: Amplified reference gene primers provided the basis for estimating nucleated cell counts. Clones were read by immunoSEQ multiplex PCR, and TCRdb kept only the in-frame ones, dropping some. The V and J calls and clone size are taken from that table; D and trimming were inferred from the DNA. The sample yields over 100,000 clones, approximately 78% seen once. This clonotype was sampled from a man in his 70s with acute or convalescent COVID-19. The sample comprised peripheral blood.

CDR3 sequence (DNA): TGTGCCAGCAGAGGGTGGCAGGGAGGTAGCAATCAGCCCCAGCATTTT. Translation: CASRGWQGGSNQPQHF. The V call is TRBV2, the J call TRBJ1-5; a weak D match, TRBD1 (5 bases). CDR3 length equals 16 residues. V was trimmed by 6 bases and J by 0 bases, leaving 15 bases between them. Germline-derived CDR1 and CDR2 are SNHLY and FYNNEI.